This TCR beta chain originates from a study of blood T cell repertoires in COVID-19. Study background: Samples of COVID-19 (acute and convalescent) were obtained from the United States, Italy and Spain. Nucleic acid was either cDNA or gDNA, and it came from T cells, B-cell-depleted T cells, or PBMCs.

The CDR3 runs 13 residues. J gave up 2 bases and V 6 bases, and 3 bases lay outside the gene matches. Germline V gene data show CDR1 as KGHSH and CDR2 as LQKENI. In the original analysis: Reference gene primer amplification gave nucleated cell count estimates. Repertoires were generated with immunoSEQ multiplex PCR, while TCRdb's copy carries only in-frame clones and drops some. D and trimming were read from the DNA, whereas the V and J calls and clone size are those reported in that table. The table shows about 58,000 clones, with roughly nine tenths occurring only once. The specimen sequenced was peripheral blood. The genes are TRBV18 and TRBJ1-2; 7 bases agree with TRBD1. This sequence was found in a woman aged 70 to 79 with active COVID-19. DNA for the CDR3: TGTGCCAGCTCTCAGGACAGGAACTATGGCTACACCTTC. This translates into CASSQDRNYGYTF.